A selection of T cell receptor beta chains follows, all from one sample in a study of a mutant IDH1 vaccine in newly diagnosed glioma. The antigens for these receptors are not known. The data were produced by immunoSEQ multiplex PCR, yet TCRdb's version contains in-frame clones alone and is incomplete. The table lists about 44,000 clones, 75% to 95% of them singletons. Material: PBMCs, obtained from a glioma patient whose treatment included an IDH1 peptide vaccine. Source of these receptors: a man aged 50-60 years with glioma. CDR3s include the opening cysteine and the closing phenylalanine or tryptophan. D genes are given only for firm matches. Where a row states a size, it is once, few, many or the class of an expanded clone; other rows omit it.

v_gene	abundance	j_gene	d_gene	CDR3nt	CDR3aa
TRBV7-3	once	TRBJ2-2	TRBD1	TGTGCCAGCAGCTACGGACAGGGTGGGTCCGGGGAGCTGTTTTTT	CASSYGQGGSGELFF
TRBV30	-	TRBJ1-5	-	TGTGCCTGGAACGGGGGGAGCAATCAGCCCCAGCATTTT	CAWNGGSNQPQHF
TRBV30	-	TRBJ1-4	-	TGTGCCTGGAGTGTATATCGGGACGGAAATGAAAAACTGTTTTTT	CAWSVYRDGNEKLFF
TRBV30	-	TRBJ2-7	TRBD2	TGTGCCTGGAGGAACGGGACTAGCGGGAGGGGATACGAGCAGTACTTC	CAWRNGTSGRGYEQYF
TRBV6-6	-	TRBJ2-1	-	TGTGCCAGCAGTTACTCGATTGGTTCGCAGGGCGCCCCGTTCTTC	CASSYSIGSQGAPFF
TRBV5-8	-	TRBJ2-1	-	TGTGCCAGCAGCCCGGAGGGTCTGAGGGACCACAATGAGCAGTTCTTC	CASSPEGLRDHNEQFF
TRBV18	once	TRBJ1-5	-	TGTGCCAGCTCACCTCTGGACAAGAGCCCTAATCAGCCCCAGCATTTT	CASSPLDKSPNQPQHF
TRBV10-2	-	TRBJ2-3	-	TGCGCCAGCGTCCCCACCTTTGGAACAGATACGCAGTATTTT	CASVPTFGTDTQYF
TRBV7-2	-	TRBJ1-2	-	TGTGCCAGCAGCTTATGGGGGAGGGATCGTGGCTACACCTTC	CASSLWGRDRGYTF
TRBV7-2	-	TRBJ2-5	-	TGTGCCAGCAGCTTCGCGGGGGCGGGGGAGACCCAGTACTTC	CASSFAGAGETQYF
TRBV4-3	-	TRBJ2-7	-	TGCGCCAGCAGCCAAGGGGACCCTTCTTCGTACGAGCAGTACTTC	CASSQGDPSSYEQYF
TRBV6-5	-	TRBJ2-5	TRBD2	TGTGCCAGCAGTTACTTAACTAGCGGGAGAGAGACCCAGTACTTC	CASSYLTSGRETQYF
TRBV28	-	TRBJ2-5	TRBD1	TGTGCCAGCAGTCGACCGGGACAGGGCCAAGAGACCCAGTACTTC	CASSRPGQGQETQYF
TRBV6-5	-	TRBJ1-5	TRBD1	TGTGCCAGCAGTTACTCAAGACAGGGCCATCAGCCCCAGCATTTT	CASSYSRQGHQPQHF
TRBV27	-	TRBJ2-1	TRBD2	TGTGCCAGCAGTTTGGTAGCGGGAGGGGCCCATGAGCAGTTCTTC	CASSLVAGGAHEQFF
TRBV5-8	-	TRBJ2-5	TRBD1	TGTGCCAGCAGCAGGGGGACAGGGGCACAAGAGACCCAGTACTTC	CASSRGTGAQETQYF
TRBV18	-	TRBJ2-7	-	TGTGCCAGCTCACCACCGTGGCAGGGCTCCTACGAGCAGTACTTC	CASSPPWQGSYEQYF
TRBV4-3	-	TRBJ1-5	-	TGCGCCAGCAGCCAGAGCATGCGGGGGGATCAGCCCCAGCATTTT	CASSQSMRGDQPQHF
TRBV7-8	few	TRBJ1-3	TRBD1	TGTGCCAGCAGCAACAGGGGGTACTCTGGAAACACCATATATTTT	CASSNRGYSGNTIYF
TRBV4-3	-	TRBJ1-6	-	TGCGCCAGCAGCCAAGGTTATTCACCCCTCCACTTT	CASSQGYSPLHF
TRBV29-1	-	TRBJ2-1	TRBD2	TGCAGCGTCCCCACTAGCGGGGGGGCCGCGTTCTTC	CSVPTSGGAAFF
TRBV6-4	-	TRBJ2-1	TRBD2	TGTGCCAGCAGTGAAGGTAGCGGGGGAAATGAGCAGTTCTTC	CASSEGSGGNEQFF
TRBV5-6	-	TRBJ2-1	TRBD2	TGTGCCAGCAGCTTTCGGGCACTAGCGGGAGTTCGTGAGCAGTTCTTC	CASSFRALAGVREQFF
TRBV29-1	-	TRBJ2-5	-	TGCAGCGTTGCGGCCCACCCGGGGGAGACCCAGTACTTC	CSVAAHPGETQYF
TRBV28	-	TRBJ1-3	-	TGTGCCAGCAGTTTATGGCGGCCCAGCTCTGGAAACACCATATATTTT	CASSLWRPSSGNTIYF
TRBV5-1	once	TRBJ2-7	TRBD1	TGCGCCAGCAGCTTGGAAGGGGACAGGGCCCACGAGCAGTACTTC	CASSLEGDRAHEQYF
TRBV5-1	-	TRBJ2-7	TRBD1	TGCGCCAGCAGCTTGGATGGGGGCACAGGGGTAAACGAGCAGTACTTC	CASSLDGGTGVNEQYF
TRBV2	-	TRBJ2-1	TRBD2	TGTGCCAGCAGGGGAATTGGGAGCGGGAGTTTTAATGAGCAGTTCTTC	CASRGIGSGSFNEQFF
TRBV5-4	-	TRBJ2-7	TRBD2	TGTGCCAGCAGCTTGGTTAGCGGGAGAGGAGACGAGCAGTACTTC	CASSLVSGRGDEQYF
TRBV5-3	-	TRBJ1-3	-	TGTGCCAGAAGCACCCGGGACTCGGGTGGCTCTGGAAACACCATATATTTT	CARSTRDSGGSGNTIYF
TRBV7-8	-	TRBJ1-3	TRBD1	TGTGCCAGCAGCATCACCGGGACAGGGGAGGCTGGAAACACCATATATTTT	CASSITGTGEAGNTIYF
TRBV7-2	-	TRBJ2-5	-	TGTGCCAGCAGCTTTGAAGGACGGATAAAGGGAGAGACCCAGTACTTC	CASSFEGRIKGETQYF
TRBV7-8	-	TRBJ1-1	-	TGTGCCAGCAGGGGTTGGACGGCGGACACTGAAGCTTTCTTT	CASRGWTADTEAFF
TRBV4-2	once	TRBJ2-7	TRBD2	TGTGCCAGCAGCCAATGGAGCGGGGGAACCTACGAGCAGTACTTC	CASSQWSGGTYEQYF
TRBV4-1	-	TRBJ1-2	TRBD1	TGCGCCAGCAGCCAAGTAAAGGGGACAGATATCTACGGCTACACCTTC	CASSQVKGTDIYGYTF
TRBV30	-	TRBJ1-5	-	TGTGCCTGGAGTCACAGGCGCAATCAGCCCCAGCATTTT	CAWSHRRNQPQHF
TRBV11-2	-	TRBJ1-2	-	TGTGCCAGCAGCTTAGATCGGCATTCTGGCTATGGCTACACCTTC	CASSLDRHSGYGYTF
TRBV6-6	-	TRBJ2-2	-	TGTGCCAGCAGTCACGAGCCCTATGGGACCGGGGAGCTGTTTTTT	CASSHEPYGTGELFF
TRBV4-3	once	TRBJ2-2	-	TGCGCCAGCAGCCTAAGTAGTGGCGGGGAGCTGTTTTTT	CASSLSSGGELFF
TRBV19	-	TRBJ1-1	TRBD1	TGTGCCAGTAGTATGTGGGGAACGACAGGGGACACTGAAGCTTTCTTT	CASSMWGTTGDTEAFF
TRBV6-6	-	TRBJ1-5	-	TGTGCCAGCAGGAGCAATCAGCCCCAGCATTTT	CASRSNQPQHF
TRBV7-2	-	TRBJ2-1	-	TGTGCCAGCAGCCCCTTACATGAGCAGTTCTTC	CASSPLHEQFF
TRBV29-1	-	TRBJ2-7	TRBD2	TGCAGCGTTGAAATTCGGGGGGGCAGGTCCTACGAGCAGTACTTC	CSVEIRGGRSYEQYF
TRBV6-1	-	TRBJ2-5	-	TGTGCCAGTGGGGAACCATCCTCTGGCTCTGAGACCCAGTACTTC	CASGEPSSGSETQYF
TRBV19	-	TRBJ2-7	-	TGTGCCAGTAGTATGCGGACGACCCGCTACGAGCAGTACTTC	CASSMRTTRYEQYF
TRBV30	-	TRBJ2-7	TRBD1	TGTGCCTGGAGGGGCAGGACAGGGATGTACGAGCAGTACTTC	CAWRGRTGMYEQYF
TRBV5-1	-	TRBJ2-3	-	TGCGCCAGCAGCCACGGGGGCCTCACAGATACGCAGTATTTT	CASSHGGLTDTQYF
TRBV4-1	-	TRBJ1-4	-	TGCGCCAGCAGCCAAGTCCAGGGTACCACTAATGAAAAACTGTTTTTT	CASSQVQGTTNEKLFF
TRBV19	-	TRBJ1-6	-	TGTGCCAGCCACCAGGGCAGTGCCAATTCACCCCTCCACTTT	CASHQGSANSPLHF
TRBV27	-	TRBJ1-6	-	TGTGCCAGCAGTTTTAAACCTCCAGGGTTTGGTAATTCACCCCTCCACTTT	CASSFKPPGFGNSPLHF
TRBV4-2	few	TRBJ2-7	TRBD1	TGTGCCAGCAGTAAAGGGACAGGGGAATACGAGCAGTACTTC	CASSKGTGEYEQYF
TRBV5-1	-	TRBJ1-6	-	TGCGCCAGCAGCCGGCAGGATAATTCACCCCTCCACTTT	CASSRQDNSPLHF
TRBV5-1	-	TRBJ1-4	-	TGCGCCAGCAGTCGGGACATGTCCTCTAATGAAAAACTGTTTTTT	CASSRDMSSNEKLFF
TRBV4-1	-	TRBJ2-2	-	TGCGCCAGCAGCCTCGTCAGGGGAAGGCACACCGGGGAGCTGTTTTTT	CASSLVRGRHTGELFF
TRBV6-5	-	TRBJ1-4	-	TGTGCCAGCATGGACTCTCTGGGTGAAAAACTGTTTTTT	CASMDSLGEKLFF
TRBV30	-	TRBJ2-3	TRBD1	TGTGCCTGGAGTGCAGGGACAGGGGCAGATACGCAGTATTTT	CAWSAGTGADTQYF
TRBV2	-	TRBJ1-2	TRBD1	TGTGCCAGTCTACAGGGGCGGGATTACGGCTACACCTTC	CASLQGRDYGYTF
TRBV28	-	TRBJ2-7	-	TGTGCCAGCAGTTTAGTCTACGAGCAGTACTTC	CASSLVYEQYF
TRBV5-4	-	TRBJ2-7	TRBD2	TGTGCCAGCAGCTTGGTTCCGGGACTAGCGGCTACCCTCTACGAGCAGTACTTC	CASSLVPGLAATLYEQYF
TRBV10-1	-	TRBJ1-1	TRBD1	TGCGCCAGCAGTGGACAGGGGAACACTGAAGCTTTCTTT	CASSGQGNTEAFF